The next 9 T cell receptor beta chains were all read from a single sample in a study of T cell responses to AZD1222 COVID-19 vaccine. Sequencing used immunoSEQ multiplex PCR; TCRdb keeps in-frame clones, though not all of them. The sample carries about 140,000 clones, just under 95% recorded once. The sample here was peripheral blood, taken on day 0 of AZD1222 vaccination. All receptors derive from an adult in good health.

The gene calls are TRBV7-2 and TRBJ1-2; a weak D match, TRBD1 (5 bases). Germline assignment: CDR1 SGHTA and CDR2 FQGNSA. The CDR3 is made up of 15 amino acids. Trimming took off 3 bases at V and 0 bases at J, with 11 bases between the two ends. The CDR3 sequence is CASSFPGRANYGYTF. For the CDR3, the DNA is TGTGCCAGCAGCTTCCCGGGCAGGGCTAACTATGGCTACACCTTC.

This chain uses TRBV5-1 with TRBJ2-1, with TRBD2 matching over 10 bases. The junction had 3 bases not matched to a gene; V was cut back by 0 bases and J by 3 bases. The germline CDR1 and CDR2 sequences are SGHRS and YFSETQ. The CDR3 spans 16 residues. The CDR3 DNA follows: TGCGCCAGCAGCTTGGGTCTAGCGGGGGTCTACAATGAGCAGTTCTTC. Translation: CASSLGLAGVYNEQFF.

CDR3 DNA: TGTGCCAGCAGCATCAGGGGGCACACTGAAGCTTTCTTT. It yields the protein CASSIRGHTEAFF. The chain links TRBV11-2 to TRBJ1-1; TRBD1 agrees at 8 bases. From germline, CDR1 is SGHAT and CDR2 FQNNGV. The junction had 2 bases not matched to a gene; V was cut back by 5 bases and J by 3 bases. The CDR3 runs 13 residues.

This clone was detected only once. The CDR3 DNA sequence: TGTGCCAGTAGCGCCGGGACTAGCGACGAGCAGTACTTC. Protein sequence: CASSAGTSDEQYF. V usage is TRBV19 and J usage is TRBJ2-7; the match to TRBD2 covers 10 bases. V lost 6 bases and J lost 5; bases outside the gene matches: 4. The germline gives CDR1 LNHDA, CDR2 SQIVND (reference sequence). The CDR3 runs to 13 residues.

A note on this clone: Other nucleotide sequences in the sample specify the same CDR3. The V gene is TRBV15, the J gene TRBJ2-2; D is uncertain. This CDR3 spans 12 amino acids. Trimming took off 0 bases at V and 5 bases at J, with 1 base between the two ends. Germline V gives CDR1 LNHNV, CDR2 YYDKDF (reference sequence). The CDR3 sequence is CATSRETGELFF. The CDR3 nucleotides are TGTGCCACCAGCAGAGAGACCGGGGAGCTGTTTTTT.

The chain couples TRBV28 to TRBJ1-5; the D is unclear. CDR3 size: 14 residues. The germline V gene has CDR1 MDHEN and CDR2 SYDVKM. The germline V and J ends were trimmed by 4 bases and 3 bases, with 10 bases remaining between them. The CDR3 nucleotides are TGTGCCAGCAGTTCAGCTAGCCTCAATCAGCCCCAGCATTTT. Its translation is CASSSASLNQPQHF.

The V call is TRBV18, the J call TRBJ1-2; D is possibly TRBD1 (5 bases). Germline V gene lookup returns CDR1 KGHSH and CDR2 LQKENI. The CDR3 is 13 residues long. The V gene lost 6 bases and the J gene lost 2 bases, with 10 bases spanning the gap. The CDR3 coding sequence is TGTGCCAGCTCCGAACAGGCGAACTATGGCTACACCTTC. It yields the protein CASSEQANYGYTF. Looking up the rest from reference TRBV18 and TRBJ1-2 gives the full variable domain: NAGVMQNPRHLVRRRGQEARLRCSPMKGHSHVYWYRQLPEEGLKFMVYLQKENIIDESGMPKERFSAEFPKEGPSILRIQQVVRGDSAAYFCASSEQANYGYTFGSGTRLTVV.

The DNA of the CDR3 is TGTGCCAGCAGCTTTTCTTCCAATGAGCAGTTCTTC. It encodes CASSFSSNEQFF. V usage is TRBV11-3 and J usage is TRBJ2-1; D is ambiguous. The V and J ends lost 3 bases and 6 bases respectively, with 6 bases between them. This CDR3 comprises 12 residues. The germline CDR1 and CDR2 sequences are SGHNT and YENEEA.

CDR3 bases: TGTGCCAGCAGCAGGGGGCTTGCAACTAATGAAAAACTGTTTTTT. Translating gives CASSRGLATNEKLFF. This chain joins TRBV9 and TRBJ1-4, with TRBD1 identical over 7 bases. CDR1 and CDR2 from the germline V gene are SGDLS and YYNGEE. After removal of 4 bases from V and 0 bases from J, the junction contained 3 bases not matched to a gene. This CDR3 comprises 15 residues.